Listed below are T cell receptor beta chains from one sample, sequenced in a study of blood T cells in healthy people across ages. TCRdb ran MiXCR on the 5' RACE reads and lists one entry per CDR3 protein. The sample holds some 1.4 million distinct CDR3 sequences, 40% to 50% seen once. Material for sequencing was blood. The receptors were sampled from a woman aged 18-29 years in good health. CDR3s include the opening cysteine and the closing phenylalanine or tryptophan. The order of the fields is D gene, J gene, V gene, clone size, CDR3 protein, CDR3 DNA. A D gene is named only where the DNA matches it firmly. A row's size may be missing; if present it is once, few, many or a size class.

d_gene: .; j_gene: TRBJ2-5; v_gene: TRBV7-7; abundance: few; CDR3aa: CASSLDRTETQYF; CDR3nt: TGTGCTAGCAGCCTCGACAGGACAGAGACCCAGTACTTC
d_gene: .; j_gene: TRBJ2-7; v_gene: TRBV18; abundance: few; CDR3aa: CASSATLVSIDEQYF; CDR3nt: TGTGCCAGCTCAGCCACCCTAGTATCCATAGACGAGCAGTACTTC
d_gene: .; j_gene: TRBJ2-1; v_gene: TRBV6-1; abundance: .; CDR3aa: CASTLGGRLDGQFF; CDR3nt: TGTGCCAGCACGCTTGGCGGGCGCCTGGACGGGCAGTTCTTC
d_gene: TRBD1; j_gene: TRBJ1-1; v_gene: TRBV27; abundance: .; CDR3aa: CASSPIQGEIATEAFF; CDR3nt: TGTGCCAGCAGTCCAATTCAGGGGGAAATAGCCACTGAAGCTTTCTTT
d_gene: .; j_gene: TRBJ2-7; v_gene: TRBV2; abundance: .; CDR3aa: CASQSFGVYEQYF; CDR3nt: TGTGCCAGCCAGTCGTTTGGGGTCTACGAGCAGTACTTC
d_gene: .; j_gene: TRBJ2-1; v_gene: TRBV11-1; abundance: .; CDR3aa: CASSLGAADYNEQFF; CDR3nt: TGTGCCAGCAGCTTAGGGGCAGCGGACTACAATGAGCAGTTCTTC
d_gene: TRBD2; j_gene: TRBJ2-6; v_gene: TRBV2; abundance: few; CDR3aa: CASSVLAGASSSGANVLTF; CDR3nt: TGTGCCAGCAGTGTACTAGCGGGAGCCTCCAGCTCTGGGGCCAACGTCCTGACTTTC
d_gene: TRBD1; j_gene: TRBJ1-2; v_gene: TRBV2; abundance: .; CDR3aa: CASQTGRDYGYTF; CDR3nt: TGTGCCAGCCAGACAGGGCGCGACTATGGCTACACCTTC
d_gene: .; j_gene: TRBJ1-6; v_gene: TRBV12-3/TRBV12-4; abundance: .; CDR3aa: CASSRVTGLSPLHF; CDR3nt: TGTGCCAGCAGTCGGGTCACGGGGCTTTCACCCCTCCACTTT
d_gene: .; j_gene: TRBJ2-7; v_gene: TRBV20-1; abundance: few; CDR3aa: CSARDPSRPDYEQYF; CDR3nt: TGCAGTGCTAGAGACCCTAGCAGGCCAGACTACGAGCAGTACTTC
d_gene: .; j_gene: TRBJ1-2; v_gene: TRBV4-1; abundance: .; CDR3aa: CASSQDLGGLRGDYGYTF; CDR3nt: TGCGCCAGCAGCCAAGATCTGGGAGGCCTTCGGGGCGACTATGGCTACACCTTC
d_gene: .; j_gene: TRBJ2-1; v_gene: TRBV6-5; abundance: .; CDR3aa: CASSYSAAVSYNEQFF; CDR3nt: TGTGCCAGCAGTTACTCAGCCGCAGTCTCCTACAATGAGCAGTTCTTC
d_gene: .; j_gene: TRBJ2-3; v_gene: TRBV7-2; abundance: .; CDR3aa: CASSLMRADTQYF; CDR3nt: TGTGCCAGCAGCTTGATGAGGGCAGATACGCAGTATTTT
d_gene: .; j_gene: TRBJ2-5; v_gene: TRBV20-1; abundance: .; CDR3aa: CSARGPSDGTQYF; CDR3nt: TGCAGTGCTAGAGGCCCCAGCGATGGGACCCAGTACTTC
d_gene: .; j_gene: TRBJ2-5; v_gene: TRBV20-1; abundance: few; CDR3aa: CSAIRTLFIGETQYF; CDR3nt: TGCAGTGCCATCAGGACCCTTTTTATCGGGGAGACCCAGTACTTC
d_gene: .; j_gene: TRBJ1-2; v_gene: TRBV10-3; abundance: .; CDR3aa: CAISESQDTNYGYTF; CDR3nt: TGTGCCATCAGTGAGTCTCAGGACACCAACTATGGCTACACCTTC
d_gene: .; j_gene: TRBJ1-6; v_gene: TRBV28; abundance: few; CDR3aa: CASSLTAGEITLHF; CDR3nt: TGTGCCAGCAGTTTGACGGCAGGGGAGATAACCCTCCACTTT
d_gene: TRBD2; j_gene: TRBJ2-5; v_gene: TRBV6-5; abundance: .; CDR3aa: CASSTMGAGGAETQYF; CDR3nt: TGTGCCAGCAGTACAATGGGAGCGGGGGGCGCGGAGACCCAGTACTTC
d_gene: TRBD2; j_gene: TRBJ2-1; v_gene: TRBV7-2; abundance: few; CDR3aa: CASSSYHGLAGVRGDEQFF; CDR3nt: TGTGCCAGCAGCTCGTACCACGGGCTAGCGGGGGTTCGAGGTGATGAGCAGTTCTTC
d_gene: .; j_gene: TRBJ2-3; v_gene: TRBV25-1; abundance: .; CDR3aa: CASSEGSRPTDTRYF; CDR3nt: TGTGCCAGCAGTGAGGGGTCTCGTCCCACAGATACGCGGTATTTT
d_gene: .; j_gene: TRBJ1-1; v_gene: TRBV6-1; abundance: .; CDR3aa: CASTLQSQGAEVFF; CDR3nt: TGTGCCAGCACCCTTCAATCGCAGGGTGCTGAAGTTTTCTTT
d_gene: .; j_gene: TRBJ1-2; v_gene: TRBV29-1; abundance: .; CDR3aa: CSVEEEWGYTF; CDR3nt: TGCAGCGTTGAGGAGGAATGGGGCTACACCTTC